This passage covers 25 T cell receptor beta chains from one sample sequenced in a study of blood T cell repertoires in COVID-19. Repertoires were generated with immunoSEQ multiplex PCR, while TCRdb's copy carries only in-frame clones and drops some. Among about 320,000 clones listed, 75% to 90% were seen once. The sample comprised PBMCs or T cells enriched from blood (not recorded which). These TCRs come from a woman in her twenties or thirties who had been exposed to COVID-19.

The chain combines TRBV30 with TRBJ1-5, with D possibly TRBD1 on 6 matching bases. Trimming cost V 3 bases and J 0 bases, with 12 bases left between them. Germline V lookup: CDR1 GTSNPN, CDR2 SVGIG (reference sequence). CDR3 size: 15 residues. The DNA of the CDR3 is TGTGCCTGGAGAGAGGGGGTTTATAGCAATCAGCCCCAGCATTTT. Its protein product is CAWREGVYSNQPQHF.

The rearrangement uses TRBV5-6 and TRBJ2-5; possibly TRBD2 for D (5 bases). Germline assignment: CDR1 SGHDT and CDR2 YYEEEE. The CDR3 has 14 amino acids. Trimming removed 3 bases from V and 4 bases from J, with 13 bases in between. The CDR3 DNA is TGTGCCAGCAGCTGGGATCTAGCCTCAGAGACCCAGTACTTC. As protein: CASSWDLASETQYF.

The chain couples TRBV27 to TRBJ2-1, with TRBD1 as a possible D gene (6 bases). The germline V gene has CDR1 MNHEY and CDR2 SMNVEV (reference sequence). The CDR3 length is 15 residues. Trimming took 9 bases from V and 1 from J, leaving 16 bases between them. The CDR3 coding sequence is TGTGCCAGTCTGCCGACTGGGACATCCTACAATGAGCAGTTCTTC. This encodes CASLPTGTSYNEQFF.

The chain is built from TRBV2 and TRBJ2-1, with D possibly being TRBD1 (5 bases). This CDR3 comprises 12 residues. Germline loops: CDR1 SNHLY, CDR2 FYNNEI. Trimming stripped 11 bases from V and 8 bases from J, with 16 bases between. The DNA for the CDR3 is TGTGCCTGCCGACCTCAGGGCGATGAGCAGTTCTTC. It codes for CACRPQGDEQFF. Complete variable domain (other parts from reference TRBV2 and TRBJ2-1): EPEVTQTPSHQVTQMGQEVILRCVPISNHLYFYWYRQILGQKVEFLVSFYNNEISEKSEIFDDQFSVERPDGSNFTLKIRSTKLEDSAMYFCACRPQGDEQFFGPGTRLTVL.

The chain is built from TRBV30 and TRBJ1-2, with D possibly TRBD1 on 5 matching bases. The CDR3 loop spans 12 amino acids. Germline V gene sequence: CDR1 GTSNPN, CDR2 SVGIG (reference sequence). With 7 bases removed from V and 4 bases from J, the gap between germline ends came to 13 bases. CDR3 amino acids: CAYGRATYGYTF. CDR3 coding DNA: TGTGCCTACGGCAGGGCAACCTATGGCTACACCTTC. The variable domain in full, with the rest retrieved from reference TRBV30 and TRBJ1-2, is SQTIHQWPATLVQPVGSPLSLECTVEGTSNPNLYWYRQAAGRGLQLLFYSVGIGQISSEVPQNLSASRPQDRQFILSSKKLLLSDSGFYLCAYGRATYGYTFGSGTRLTVV.

The chain recombines TRBV30 with TRBJ2-2; D is possibly TRBD2 (7 bases). Looked up from germline, CDR1 is GTSNPN and CDR2 is SVGIG (reference sequence). The CDR3 has 18 amino acids. V was shortened by 0 bases and J by 5 bases, with 22 bases between the two germline ends. The CDR3 DNA sequence: TGTGCCTGGAGTGTACTAGGGGGGGGCAGGGCGACAACCGGGGAGCTGTTTTTT. Protein product: CAWSVLGGGRATTGELFF.

The chain recombines TRBV7-9 with TRBJ1-2; D is unclear. Germline assignment: CDR1 SEHNR and CDR2 FQNEAQ (reference sequence). V lost 6 bases, J lost 4 bases, and 15 bases lay in between. The CDR3 runs to 14 residues. CDR3 sequence reads: CASSLPQPSYGYTF. DNA for the CDR3: TGTGCCAGCAGTTTGCCACAGCCTTCCTATGGCTACACCTTC.

J is TRBJ1-2 and V is TRBV27; D gene ambiguous. Trimming cost V 3 bases and J 4 bases, with 21 bases left between them. The CDR3 runs 17 residues. Germline values: CDR1 MNHEY, CDR2 SMNVEV (reference sequence). The CDR3, as DNA: TGTGCCAGCAGTTTCCGCTCTCCGGGAGGAACTATCTATGGCTACACCTTC. Translation: CASSFRSPGGTIYGYTF.

The chain joins TRBV28 to TRBJ1-5, with D tentatively TRBD1 (5 bases). Trimming took 7 bases from V and 5 from J, leaving 12 bases between them. This CDR3 contains 13 residues. Germline CDR1 MDHEN, CDR2 SYDVKM. The CDR3 is CASTVGGYQPQHF. The CDR3, as DNA: TGTGCCAGCACGGTGGGGGGGTATCAGCCCCAGCATTTT.

The chain uses TRBV28 and TRBJ2-5; no firm D call. The CDR3 totals 12 residues. Trimming took off 6 bases at V and 6 bases at J, with 11 bases between the two ends. Germline V gene lookup returns CDR1 MDHEN and CDR2 SYDVKM. CDR3 in amino acids: CASSSEAKTQYF. The CDR3 DNA reads TGTGCCAGCAGCAGTGAGGCGAAGACCCAGTACTTC.

This clone has just a few counts. The V gene is TRBV7-2, the J gene TRBJ1-2; D gene unclear. The V end was cut by 1 base, the J end by 8 bases, with 11 bases between. The CDR3 length is 13 residues. The V gene's germline CDR1 is SGHTA and CDR2 FQGNSA. The CDR3 reads CASSLDHREGYTF. The CDR3 DNA reads TGTGCCAGCAGCTTAGACCATAGGGAGGGCTACACCTTC.

This clone was seen just once. This chain connects TRBV28 to TRBJ2-3; 8 bases match TRBD2. CDR1 is MDHEN and CDR2 is SYDVKM in the germline V gene. The junction had 4 bases not matched to a gene; V was cut back by 2 bases and J by 0 bases. The CDR3 loop spans 16 amino acids. This chain's CDR3 is CASSLSGRSSTDTQYF. In nucleotides, the CDR3 is TGTGCCAGCAGTTTAAGCGGGAGATCTAGCACAGATACGCAGTATTTT.

This clone was counted once. This chain connects TRBV5-1 to TRBJ2-2; TRBD2 aligns across 7 bases. From germline, CDR1 is SGHRS and CDR2 YFSETQ. J lost 4 bases, V lost 6 bases, and 21 bases had no gene match. The CDR3 is 19 amino acids. The CDR3 sequence: CASKYPGGAGVVLTGELFF. CDR3 DNA sequence: TGCGCCAGCAAATACCCCGGAGGCGCGGGAGTAGTCCTCACCGGGGAGCTGTTTTTT.

This chain joins TRBV2 and TRBJ1-1, with 11 bases lining up with TRBD1. J gave up 11 bases and V 7 bases, and 9 bases lay outside the gene matches. Germline V CDR1 and CDR2: SNHLY, FYNNEI. CDR3 size: 13 residues. Here the CDR3 DNA reads TGTGCCAGCAAAGGACAGGGGGCGTTATACGCTTTCTTT. Its translation is CASKGQGALYAFF.

The V and J genes are TRBV19 and TRBJ2-3, with 13 bases lining up with TRBD2. CDR1 is LNHDA and CDR2 is SQIVND in the germline V gene (reference sequence). V shed 4 bases, J shed 0 bases, and the junction held 13 bases outside the gene matches. This CDR3 spans 20 amino acids. CDR3 bases: TGTGCCAGTAGTAACCCGCGACGGGGACTAGCGGGGTCTAGCACAGATACGCAGTATTTT. Translating it yields CASSNPRRGLAGSSTDTQYF.

The V gene is TRBV24-1, the J gene TRBJ2-5; D perhaps matches TRBD1 (5 bases). The CDR3 runs 13 residues. The V end lost 4 bases, the J end lost 5 bases, and 10 bases lay between the germline ends. CDR1 and CDR2 (germline): KGHDR, SFDVKD. CDR3 sequence (DNA): TGTGCCACCAGTGAGGCAGGGTGGGAGACCCAGTACTTC. Its translation is CATSEAGWETQYF.

The J gene is TRBJ1-4, the V gene TRBV3-1 (or the pseudogene TRBV3-2); 7 nucleotides match TRBD1. V lost 0 bases and J lost 5; bases outside the gene matches: 6. Germline CDR1 reads LGHDT; CDR2 reads YNNKEL (reference sequence). CDR3 length equals 16 residues. DNA of the CDR3: TGTGCCAGCAGCCAAGATCGTCCAGGGGGAAATGAAAAACTGTTTTTT. It is translated as CASSQDRPGGNEKLFF.

The V gene is TRBV7-2, the J gene TRBJ2-1; TRBD2 matches at 10 bases. The CDR3 is 15 amino acids. Trimming at V came to 5 bases and at J to 5 bases, leaving 6 bases not matched to a gene. Looked up from germline, CDR1 is SGHTA and CDR2 is FQGNSA. The CDR3 here is CASSQNSGGHNEQFF. CDR3 nucleotides: TGTGCCAGCAGCCAGAATAGCGGGGGGCACAATGAGCAGTTCTTC.

The chain carries TRBV5-1 and TRBJ1-1; D gene uncertain. Trimming left V 4 bases short and J 2 bases short, with 12 bases between. The CDR3 is made up of 14 amino acids. Germline V gives CDR1 SGHRS, CDR2 YFSETQ. The DNA for the CDR3 is TGCGCCAGCAGCAGAGGCAGCGAAAACACTGAAGCTTTCTTT. Its translation: CASSRGSENTEAFF.

This clone was counted a single time. The junction and the germline gene differ at one end; a read error may be behind it. The CDR3 loop reads CASSPPGQANTQYF. In nucleotides, the CDR3 is TGTGCTAGCAGCCCCCCGGGACAGGCCAATACGCAGTATTTT. This chain uses TRBV7-7 with TRBJ2-3; 8 nucleotides align to TRBD1. This CDR3 contains 14 residues. CDR1 and CDR2 from the germline V gene are SSHAT and FNYEAQ (reference sequence).

This chain connects TRBV24-1 to TRBJ2-1; 11 bases are a match to TRBD2. CDR3 length: 16 residues. CDR1 is KGHDR and CDR2 is SFDVKD in the germline V gene. The J segment lost 6 bases and the V segment lost 9 bases, leaving 12 bases of the junction unmatched. The CDR3 bases are TGTGCCACCGTGACGAGAAATAGCGGGAGGGCCAATGAGCAGTTCTTC. Translating gives CATVTRNSGRANEQFF.

In this sample, this clone turned up once. V usage is TRBV28 and J usage is TRBJ1-1; 7 bases match TRBD1. The V gene's germline CDR1 is MDHEN and CDR2 SYDVKM. V shed 5 bases, J shed 9 bases, and the junction held 6 bases outside the gene matches. CDR3 length equals 12 residues. In DNA, the CDR3 is TGTGCCAGCAGTCCCGGGACAGTTAAAGCTTTCTTT. Its translation: CASSPGTVKAFF.

This chain joins TRBV28 and TRBJ2-3; 11 positions agree with TRBD2. The germline gives CDR1 MDHEN, CDR2 SYDVKM. The CDR3 covers 16 residues. V was pared by 6 bases and J by 2 bases, with 7 bases of the junction left unmatched. The CDR3 sequence: CASSSRLAGNTDTQYF. Written as DNA, the CDR3 is TGTGCCAGCAGCTCCCGACTAGCGGGGAACACAGATACGCAGTATTTT.

The rearrangement joins TRBV13 to TRBJ1-1, with 7 bases identical to TRBD1. Per the germline V gene, CDR1 is PRHDT and CDR2 is FYEKMQ (reference sequence). After removal of 2 bases from V and 5 bases from J, the junction contained 2 bases not matched to a gene. This CDR3 region has 13 residues. The CDR3 nucleotides read TGTGCCAGCAGCTTAAAGGGGGCGACTGAAGCTTTCTTT. This gives the protein CASSLKGATEAFF.

This chain links TRBV18 with TRBJ1-6; 7 bases are shared with TRBD1. The CDR3 is made up of 16 amino acids. Germline trimming cut 2 bases from V and 9 bases from J; bases unmatched to any gene: 10. Germline V gene lookup returns CDR1 KGHSH and CDR2 LQKENI. For the CDR3, the DNA is TGTGCCAGCTCACCAAGACAGGGTACCACCCGTTCACCCCTCCACTTT. It encodes CASSPRQGTTRSPLHF.